This T cell receptor beta chain came from a study of CDR3 diversity in severe acne (dated by TCRdb to between 2018 and 2021). In the case of this clonotype: Its recognized antigen is unknown. One end of the junction varies from germline; a read error may be responsible.

The library was produced with PCR. Reads for this sample came from an Illumina HiSeq 2000. TCRdb's own reprocessing of the public reads used fastp at Q25 and MiXCR and kept productive beta chains. Every entry covers one CDR3 protein and lists the most common genes and DNA from its rows. This sample gives tens of thousands of distinct CDR3 sequences in total; about 54% of them show up just once. Clones ranked in the top ten supply roughly an eighth of the sample. Spanning cysteine to phenylalanine, the CDR3 consists of 14 amino acids. The kept DNA is CDR3 alone, 42 bases in frame from the first base. From the germline V gene, CDR1 is MDHEN and CDR2 is SYDVKM.

Recombination joined TRBV28 with TRBJ2-7; tentative D gene TRBD1, with 6 bases matching. Sequencing was done on a sample of blood. The sequence derives from a male donor in good health, without acne. The nucleotide sequence reads as follows: TGTGCCGGCAGTTTATTACAGGGAGCCTCCGAGCGGTACTTC. Its translation is CAGSLLQGASERYF.